This TCR beta chain was documented in a study of blood T cells in healthy people across ages. Study results and caveats: When set beside aged donors, long-lived donors presented more naive CD4+ cells and higher diversity. Strong correlation linked observed beta diversity and percent naive T cells.

Through a sample-barcoded 5' primer and a J-beta primer mix, a second PCR was run for roughly 6 to 11 cycles. TCRdb redid the calling of the 5' RACE reads with MiXCR, one entry per CDR3 protein. Of about a million distinct CDR3 sequences listed, more than 30% are singletons. This CDR3 region has 15 residues. V dropped 6 bases and J dropped 1 base, with 15 bases sitting between them. CDR1 MNHNS and CDR2 SASEGT come from the germline V gene. Comments on this clonotype: Its antigen is unidentified.

The rearrangement joins TRBV6-1 to TRBJ1-1, with D perhaps matching TRBD1 (5 bases). Sequenced sample: blood. This TCR was sampled from a man between 18 and 35 years old in good health. The CDR3 sequence: CASSQLREANTEAFF. In nucleotides, the CDR3 is TGTGCCAGCAGCCAGCTCAGGGAGGCGAACACTGAAGCTTTCTTT.